Presented here are 26 T cell receptor beta chains from one specimen sequenced in a study of T cell clonality in common variable immunodeficiency. Regarding the study as a whole: Reportedly, TCR beta sequences from common variable immunodeficiency showed fewer deletions and N-nucleotide insertions.

Libraries were prepared by immunoSEQ multiplex PCR; TCRdb keeps only in-frame clonotypes and omits some of them. In total the sample includes about 26,000 clones, none of them seen once. These receptors are not linked to any known antigen. The sequencing input was peripheral blood mononuclear cells. The receptors were sampled from a human donor with common variable immunodeficiency.

Worth noting for this clone: The read ends 3 residues early relative to the CDR3; the germline J gene fills the gap. The chain links TRBV2 to TRBJ2-1; D is perhaps TRBD1 (6 bases). Deletions cut 7 bases from V and 9 bases from J, with 16 bases between. Germline assignment: CDR1 SNHLY and CDR2 FYNNEI. CDR3 length: 13 amino acids. The CDR3 loop reads CASKNRELGEQFF. The CDR3 DNA, read in part, is TGTGCCAGCAAAAACAGGGAGCTCGGTGAG.

This clone was seen many times. From the germline J gene comes the end of the CDR3, since the read stops 3 residues before it. The chain is built from TRBV20-1 and TRBJ1-5; 11 nucleotides match TRBD1. Trimming removed 2 bases from V and 4 bases from J; junction bases left unmatched: 4. Per germline, CDR1 DFQATT and CDR2 SNEGSKA (reference sequence). The CDR3 has 15 residues. CDR3 loop: CSARTGTGGNQPQHF. The CDR3 bases that were read are TGCAGTGCTAGAACCGGGACAGGGGGGAATCAGCCC.

As concerns this clone: The read ends 3 residues early relative to the CDR3; the germline J gene fills the gap. V gene TRBV7-9 combines with J gene TRBJ2-5; D is possibly TRBD2 (6 bases). CDR1 is SEHNR and CDR2 is FQNEAQ in the germline V gene (reference sequence). The CDR3 consists of 15 residues. Trimming pared 5 bases from V and 1 base from J, leaving 14 bases between. The CDR3 loop is CASSHGRGTQETQYF. The DNA read from the CDR3 is TGTGCCAGCAGCCATGGCCGGGGGACCCAAGAGACC.

CDR3 DNA, as far as it was read: TGCAGCGTTGGCCAGGGGAATGAAAAA. Protein sequence: CSVGQGNEK. In full, the CDR3 is CSVGQGNEKLFF. The chain uses TRBV29-1 and TRBJ1-4; maybe TRBD1 (6 bases). The read finishes 3 residues shy of the CDR3 end, and the germline J gene is used to complete it. The CDR3 length is 12 residues. Trimming pared 4 bases from V and 5 bases from J, leaving 8 bases between. Germline V gene data show CDR1 as SQVTM and CDR2 as ANQGSEA.

This clone has more than one count but fewer than ten. Coverage ceases 3 residues before the CDR3 finishes, and the germline J gene fills in the end. The rearrangement uses TRBV7-3 and TRBJ2-2; D ambiguous. Trimming took off 5 bases at V and 1 base at J, with 11 bases between the two ends. This CDR3 has 15 residues. CDR1 is SGHTA and CDR2 is FQGTGA in the germline V gene. CDR3 region: CASSPRALNTGELFF. The CDR3 DNA, read in part, is TGTGCCAGCAGCCCCCGTGCGTTGAACACCGGGGAG. The full variable domain, rest sourced from reference TRBV7-3 and TRBJ2-2, is GAGVSQTPSNKVTEKGKYVELRCDPISGHTALYWYRQSLGQGPEFLIYFQGTGAADDSGLPNDRFFAVRPEGSVSTLKIQRTERGDSAVYLCASSPRALNTGELFFGEGSRLTVL.

Turning to this clone: The read is 3 residues too short to cover the CDR3 end, so that end is filled in from the germline J gene. The chain links TRBV19 to TRBJ1-2, with TRBD1 matching 8 bases. The germline CDR1 and CDR2 sequences are LNHDA and SQIVND (reference sequence). V was clipped by 9 bases and J by 6 bases; unmatched bases: 21. The CDR3 is 17 residues long. Partial CDR3 DNA: TGTGCCAGCAGAGGTGGACAGGGAGATCCCAACTATCATGGC. This translates into CASRGGQGDPNYHG. The whole CDR3 protein reads CASRGGQGDPNYHGYTF.

This clone was found a few times. Sequencing ends 3 residues short of the CDR3 end; the germline J gene provides the rest. The chain combines TRBV7-6 with TRBJ2-1; 10 nucleotides line up with TRBD2. CDR1 SGHVS and CDR2 FNYEAQ come from the germline V gene. Germline trimming cut 5 bases from V and 3 bases from J; bases unmatched to any gene: 4. The CDR3 spans 15 residues. CDR3 DNA, as far as it was read: TGTGCCAGCAGCCACGGGACTAGCGTCTACAATGAG. Translation: CASSHGTSVYNE. The complete CDR3 reads CASSHGTSVYNEQFF.

Ten or more counts support this clone. The read gets to within 3 residues of the CDR3 end, and the germline J gene fills in the rest. The chain carries TRBV29-1 and TRBJ2-4, with TRBD2 matching over 9 bases. The CDR3 spans 10 residues. The germline V gene has CDR1 SQVTM and CDR2 ANQGSEA. CDR3: CSISGRSQYF. CDR3 DNA, as far as it was read: TGCAGCATAAGCGGGAGGTCT.

The sample holds a few counts of this clone. The read terminates 3 residues ahead of where the CDR3 ends, so the germline J gene completes it. The chain uses TRBV20-1 and TRBJ2-1; TRBD1 might be the D (6 bases). V was cut by 2 bases and J by 4 bases, with 18 bases left in between. The CDR3 length is 16 residues. The germline V gene encodes CDR1 DFQATT and CDR2 SNEGSKA (reference sequence). The CDR3 spells CSARNQGGHGYNEQFF. The CDR3 bases that were read are TGCAGTGCTAGAAATCAAGGGGGTCACGGGTACAATGAG.

On this clone itself: The CDR3 goes on 3 residues after the read ends, and that part is filled in from the germline J gene. The V gene is TRBV19, the J gene TRBJ1-3, with D perhaps matching TRBD1 (6 bases). Germline V gene lookup returns CDR1 LNHDA and CDR2 SQIVND (reference sequence). CDR3 length equals 16 residues. The V and J ends lost 7 bases and 1 base respectively, with 17 bases between them. The CDR3 reads CASTVTGRPSGNTIYF. The sequenced CDR3 bases are TGTGCCAGTACGGTGACAGGTCGCCCGTCTGGAAACACC. The full variable domain, with the rest looked up from reference TRBV19 and TRBJ1-3, is DGGITQSPKYLFRKEGQNVTLSCEQNLNHDAMYWYRQDPGQGLRLIYYSQIVNDFQKGDIAEGYSVSREKKESFPLTVTSAQKNPTAFYLCASTVTGRPSGNTIYFGEGSWLTVV.

This clone was counted between two and nine times. The CDR3 bases that were read are TGTGCCAGCCTGCTCCTAGCGAACACCGGGGAG. It is translated as CASLLLANTGE. The full CDR3 is CASLLLANTGELFF. V is TRBV7-9 and J is TRBJ2-2; D gene unclear. The read gets to within 3 residues of the CDR3 end, and the germline J gene fills in the rest. Germline CDR1 SEHNR, CDR2 FQNEAQ (reference sequence). CDR3 length equals 14 residues. Trimming stripped 8 bases from V and 0 bases from J, with 10 bases between.

This clone was observed many times. Sequencing ends 3 residues short of the CDR3 end; the germline J gene provides the rest. V gene TRBV12-3 or TRBV12-4 combines with J gene TRBJ1-2, with 8 positions matching TRBD1. J was trimmed by 2 bases and V by 8 bases; bases with no gene match: 7. The CDR3 spans 14 residues. This chain's CDR3 is CASGQGSGNYGYTF. Partial CDR3 DNA: TGTGCCAGCGGACAGGGTTCGGGGAACTATGGC.

This clone has ten or more counts. The CDR3 bases that were read are TGTGCCAGCAGCTTCGGAGGAGGGGGCAATGAG. Amino acid sequence: CASSFGGGGNE. The full CDR3 reads CASSFGGGGNEQFF. The chain combines TRBV7-3 with TRBJ2-1; D is perhaps TRBD1 or TRBD2 (6 bases each). The read halts 3 residues ahead of the CDR3 end, with the missing end drawn from the germline J gene. CDR1 SGHTA and CDR2 FQGTGA come from the germline V gene. This CDR3 comprises 14 residues. Deletions cut 3 bases from V and 6 bases from J, with 12 bases between.

This clone was counted only a few times. The missing CDR3 end, 3 residues past where the read stops, is filled in from the germline J gene. The rearrangement uses TRBV19 and TRBJ1-1, with D uncertain. The V end lost 1 base, the J end lost 6 bases, and 9 bases lay between the germline ends. Germline CDR1 and CDR2: LNHDA and SQIVND (reference sequence). This CDR3 has 13 amino acids. CDR3 loop: CASSIGSVPEAFF. The CDR3 bases that were read are TGTGCCAGTAGTATAGGATCAGTGCCTGAA.

As regards this clone: Read coverage stops 3 residues before the CDR3 terminus; the germline J gene supplies the remainder. V gene TRBV19 combines with J gene TRBJ1-3; unclear D gene. CDR3 size: 14 residues. The germline V gene encodes CDR1 LNHDA and CDR2 SQIVND (reference sequence). The V end lost 6 bases, the J end lost 1 base, and 10 bases lay between the germline ends. The CDR3 bases that were read are TGTGCCAGTAGACCTCAGTTTTCTGGAAACACC. Translating it yields CASRPQFSGNT. The complete CDR3 protein is CASRPQFSGNTIYF.

This clone was observed a handful of times. The missing CDR3 end, 3 residues past where the read stops, is filled in from the germline J gene. The chain joins TRBV7-3 to TRBJ2-5, with D perhaps assigned TRBD1 or TRBD2 (5 bases each). Germline V gene lookup returns CDR1 SGHTA and CDR2 FQGTGA. The CDR3 loop spans 15 amino acids. The germline V and J ends were trimmed by 5 bases and 5 bases, with 18 bases remaining between them. CDR3 residues: CASSRRRQPGETQYF. The covered CDR3 bases are TGTGCCAGCAGCCGTCGGAGGCAGCCAGGGGAGACC.

This clone was recorded many times. CDR3 bases read: TGCAGTGCTAGGACCCCGGGACAGGGGTGGAATGAG. It encodes CSARTPGQGWNE. The full CDR3 sequence reads CSARTPGQGWNEQFF. The chain uses TRBV20-1 and TRBJ2-1; 10 bases are a match to TRBD1. The read comes to an end 3 residues before the CDR3 does, leaving the germline J gene to fill in the end. CDR3 size: 15 residues. Losses at the gene ends were 3 bases for V and 7 bases for J; bases not matched to a gene: 9. Looked up from germline, CDR1 is DFQATT and CDR2 is SNEGSKA (reference sequence).

This clone was seen a few times. The read stops 3 residues short of the end of the CDR3; the missing end is completed from the germline J gene. This chain joins TRBV7-3 and TRBJ2-1; TRBD2 matches at 8 bases. From germline, CDR1 is SGHTA and CDR2 FQGTGA. The CDR3 totals 15 residues. V was pared by 0 bases and J by 5 bases, with 3 bases of the junction left unmatched. CDR3 DNA (partial): TGTGCCAGCAGCTTAACTAGCGGGGCCAACAATGAG. This sequence encodes CASSLTSGANNE. The entire CDR3 sequence reads CASSLTSGANNEQFF.

This clone occurred many times. The read terminates 3 residues before the CDR3 end, so the remaining end is supplied by the germline J gene. V is TRBV5-4 and J is TRBJ1-2; 7 positions agree with TRBD1. The germline V gene encodes CDR1 SGHNT and CDR2 YYREEE (reference sequence). The CDR3 runs 14 residues. The CDR3 DNA, read in part, is TGTGCCAGCAGCAGCCGAACAGGGGTCATGGGC. It encodes CASSSRTGVMG. The complete CDR3 reads CASSSRTGVMGYTF.

This clone occurred many times. The read halts 3 residues ahead of the CDR3 end, with the missing end drawn from the germline J gene. Other nucleotide sequences from this sample produce the same CDR3. V usage is TRBV19 and J usage is TRBJ1-1; D gene uncertain. Germline CDR1 is LNHDA and CDR2 is SQIVND (reference sequence). Trimming shortened V by 3 bases and J by 2 bases, and 7 bases separated the two germline ends. The CDR3 is 13 amino acids. CDR3 DNA, as far as it was read: TGTGCCAGTAGTATCTCAGGTAACACTGAA. Translation: CASSISGNTE. From start to end, the CDR3 is CASSISGNTEAFF.

Remarks on this clone: The missing CDR3 end, 3 residues past where the read stops, is filled in from the germline J gene. The chain couples TRBV18 to TRBJ1-2; TRBD1 is a possible D gene (5 bases). V was shortened by 6 bases and J by 1 base, with 12 bases between the two germline ends. From germline, CDR1 is KGHSH and CDR2 LQKENI. This CDR3 has 14 residues. This chain's CDR3 is CASSQGRDNYGYTF. The covered CDR3 bases are TGTGCCAGCTCCCAAGGCAGGGATAACTATGGC. The complete variable domain, with remaining parts taken from reference TRBV18 and TRBJ1-2, reads NAGVMQNPRHLVRRRGQEARLRCSPMKGHSHVYWYRQLPEEGLKFMVYLQKENIIDESGMPKERFSAEFPKEGPSILRIQQVVRGDSAAYFCASSQGRDNYGYTFGSGTRLTVV.

This clone was counted at least ten times. The read ends 3 residues early relative to the CDR3; the germline J gene fills the gap. The chain links TRBV7-9 to TRBJ2-7; D perhaps matches TRBD1 (5 bases). CDR3 length: 12 residues. The V end lost 1 base, the J end lost 6 bases, and 7 bases lay between the germline ends. Germline V gives CDR1 SEHNR, CDR2 FQNEAQ (reference sequence). CDR3 amino acids: CASSLVGLEQYF. The DNA read from the CDR3 is TGTGCCAGCAGCTTAGTGGGGCTCGAG. Complete variable domain (other parts from reference TRBV7-9 and TRBJ2-7): DTGVSQNPRHKITKRGQNVTFRCDPISEHNRLYWYRQTLGQGPEFLTYFQNEAQLEKSRLLSDRFSAERPKGSFSTLEIQRTEQGDSAMYLCASSLVGLEQYFGPGTRLTVT.

The table lists this clone with many counts. Coverage ceases 3 residues before the CDR3 finishes, and the germline J gene fills in the end. V is TRBV5-5 and J is TRBJ2-4, with a weak D call TRBD2 (6 bases). Germline CDR1 is SGHKS and CDR2 is YYEKEE (reference sequence). The CDR3 totals 15 residues. The ends were cut back, 0 bases at V and 6 bases at J, with 13 bases in the middle. CDR3 sequence reads: CASSLDPAGTNIQYF. The part of the CDR3 DNA that was read is TGTGCCAGCAGCTTGGATCCAGCGGGCACAAACATT.

This clone has a handful of counts. The CDR3 extends 3 residues past the end of the read, so its final part is completed from the germline J gene. The V gene is TRBV7-8, the J gene TRBJ2-7; D gene unclear. Germline lookup yields CDR1 SGHVS and CDR2 FQNEAQ. Trimming took off 1 base at V and 3 bases at J, with 7 bases between the two ends. The CDR3 is made up of 13 amino acids. The CDR3: CASSLGQNYEQYF. The CDR3 DNA, read in part, is TGTGCCAGCAGCTTAGGGCAAAACTACGAG.

About this clone: The read is 3 residues too short to cover the CDR3 end, so that end is filled in from the germline J gene. The chain uses TRBV19 and TRBJ1-5; a possible D gene is TRBD1 (5 bases). Looked up from germline, CDR1 is LNHDA and CDR2 is SQIVND (reference sequence). V was cut by 3 bases and J by 2 bases, with 11 bases left in between. This CDR3 has 15 residues. The CDR3 loop is CASSIEGRGNQPQHF. CDR3 DNA, as far as it was read: TGTGCCAGTAGTATTGAGGGGAGGGGCAATCAGCCC.

This clone was recorded a few times. The CDR3 is cut off 3 residues early in the read; its end comes from the germline J gene. This chain links TRBV30 with TRBJ1-3; D is unclear. V was trimmed by 3 bases and J by 9 bases, leaving 9 bases between them. CDR1 is GTSNPN and CDR2 is SVGIG in the germline V gene (reference sequence). CDR3 size: 11 residues. CDR3 bases read: TGTGCCTGGAGAAGGGCAGTCACC. Protein: CAWRRAVT. In full, the CDR3 reads CAWRRAVTIYF.